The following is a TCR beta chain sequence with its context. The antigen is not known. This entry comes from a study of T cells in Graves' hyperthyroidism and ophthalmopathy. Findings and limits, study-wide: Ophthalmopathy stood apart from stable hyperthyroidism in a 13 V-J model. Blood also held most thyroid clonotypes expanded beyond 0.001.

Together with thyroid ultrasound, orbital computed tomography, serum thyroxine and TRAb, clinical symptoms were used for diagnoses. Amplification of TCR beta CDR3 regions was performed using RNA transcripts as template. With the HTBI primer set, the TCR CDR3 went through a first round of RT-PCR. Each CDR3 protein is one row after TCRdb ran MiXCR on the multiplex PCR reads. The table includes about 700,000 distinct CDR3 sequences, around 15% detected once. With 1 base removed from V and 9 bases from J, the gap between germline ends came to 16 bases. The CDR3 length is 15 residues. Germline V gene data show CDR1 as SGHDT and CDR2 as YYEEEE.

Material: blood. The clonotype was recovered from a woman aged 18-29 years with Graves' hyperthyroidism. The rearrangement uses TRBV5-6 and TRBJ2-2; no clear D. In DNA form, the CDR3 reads TGTGCCAGCAGCTTGCCGGCGTATTCGAAGCGGGAGCTGTTTTTT. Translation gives CASSLPAYSKRELFF. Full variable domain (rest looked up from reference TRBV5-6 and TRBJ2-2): DAGVTQSPTHLIKTRGQQVTLRCSPKSGHDTVSWYQQALGQGPQFIFQYYEEEERQRGNFPDRFSGHQFPNYSSELNVNALLLGDSALYLCASSLPAYSKRELFFGEGSRLTVL.